The 2 T cell receptor beta chains given below trace back to one sample, sequenced in a study of response to subunit inactivated influenza vaccine. TCRdb ran MiXCR on the RT-PCR reads and lists one entry per CDR3 protein. Here the sample spans a few hundred thousand distinct CDR3 sequences, around 22% being singletons. Sequenced material: PBMCs from blood, taken approximately 20 months after vaccination. The receptor source for this set is a man aged 50 to 69 who received an inactivated influenza vaccine.

The table lists this clonotype with many counts. This sequence joins TRBV12-3 or TRBV12-4 and TRBJ1-5, with D unresolved. The CDR3 contains 14 residues. Trimming pared 5 bases from V and 4 bases from J, leaving 12 bases between. DNA for the CDR3: TGTGCCAGCAGTCGCCTTCAGGAGAATCAGCCCCAGCATTTT. Its protein product is CASSRLQENQPQHF.

The gene calls are TRBV6-2 or TRBV6-3 and TRBJ2-5, with 7 nucleotides matching TRBD1. J gave up 2 bases and V 4 bases, and 1 base lay outside the gene matches. The V gene's germline CDR1 is MNHEY and CDR2 SVGEGT. This CDR3 is built from 13 residues. This CDR3 is CASSWTGQETQYF. DNA for the CDR3: TGTGCCAGCAGTTGGACAGGACAAGAGACCCAGTACTTC.